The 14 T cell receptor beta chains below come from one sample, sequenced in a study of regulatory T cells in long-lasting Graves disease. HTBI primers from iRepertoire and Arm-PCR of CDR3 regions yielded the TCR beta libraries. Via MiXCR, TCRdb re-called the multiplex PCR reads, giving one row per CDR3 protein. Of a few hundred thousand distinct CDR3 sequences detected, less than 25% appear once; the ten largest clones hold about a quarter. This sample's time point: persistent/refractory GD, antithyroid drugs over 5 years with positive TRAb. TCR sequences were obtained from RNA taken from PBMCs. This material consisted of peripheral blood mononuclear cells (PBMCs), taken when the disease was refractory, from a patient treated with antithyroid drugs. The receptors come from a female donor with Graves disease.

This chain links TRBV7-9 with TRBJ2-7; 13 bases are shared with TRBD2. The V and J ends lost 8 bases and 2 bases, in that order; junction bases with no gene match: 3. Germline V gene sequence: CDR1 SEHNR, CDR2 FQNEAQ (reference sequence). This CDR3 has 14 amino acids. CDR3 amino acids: CASAGLAGAYEQYF. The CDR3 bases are TGTGCCAGCGCTGGACTAGCGGGAGCCTACGAGCAGTACTTC. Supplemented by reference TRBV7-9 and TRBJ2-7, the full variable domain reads DTGVSQNPRHKITKRGQNVTFRCDPISEHNRLYWYRQTLGQGPEFLTYFQNEAQLEKSRLLSDRFSAERPKGSFSTLEIQRTEQGDSAMYLCASAGLAGAYEQYFGPGTRLTVT.

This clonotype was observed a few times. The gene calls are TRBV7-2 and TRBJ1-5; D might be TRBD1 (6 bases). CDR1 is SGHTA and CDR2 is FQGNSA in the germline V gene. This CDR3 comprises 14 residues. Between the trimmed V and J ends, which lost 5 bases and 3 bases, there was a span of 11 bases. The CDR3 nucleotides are TGTGCCAGCAGCCAGGGGCAGACCAATCAGCCCCAGCATTTT. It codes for CASSQGQTNQPQHF.

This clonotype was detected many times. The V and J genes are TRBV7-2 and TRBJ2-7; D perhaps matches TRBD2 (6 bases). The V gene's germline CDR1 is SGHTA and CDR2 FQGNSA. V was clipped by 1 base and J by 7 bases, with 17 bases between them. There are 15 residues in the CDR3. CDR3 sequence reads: CASSLEAGQRGEQYF. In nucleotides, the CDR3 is TGTGCCAGCAGCTTAGAGGCGGGGCAGAGAGGAGAGCAGTACTTC.

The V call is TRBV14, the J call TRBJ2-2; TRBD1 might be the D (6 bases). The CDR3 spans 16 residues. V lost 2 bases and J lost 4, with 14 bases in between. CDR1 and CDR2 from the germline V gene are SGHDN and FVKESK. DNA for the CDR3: TGTGCCAGCAGCCAACTTTGGGACATTACCACCGGGGAGCTGTTTTTT. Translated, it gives CASSQLWDITTGELFF. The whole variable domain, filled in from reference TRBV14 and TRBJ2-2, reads EAGVTQFPSHSVIEKGQTVTLRCDPISGHDNLYWYRRVMGKEIKFLLHFVKESKQDESGMPNNRFLAERTGGTYSTLKVQPAELEDSGVYFCASSQLWDITTGELFFGEGSRLTVL.

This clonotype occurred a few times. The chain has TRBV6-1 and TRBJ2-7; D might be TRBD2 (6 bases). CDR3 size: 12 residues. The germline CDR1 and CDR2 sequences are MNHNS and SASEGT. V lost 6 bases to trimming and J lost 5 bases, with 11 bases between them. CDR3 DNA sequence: TGTGCCAGCAGATACGGGAGTCACGAGCAGTACTTC. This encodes CASRYGSHEQYF.

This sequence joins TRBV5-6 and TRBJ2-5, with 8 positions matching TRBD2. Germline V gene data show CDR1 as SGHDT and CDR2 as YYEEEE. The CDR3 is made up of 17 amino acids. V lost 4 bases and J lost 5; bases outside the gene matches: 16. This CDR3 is CASSHGGAGDIRETQYF. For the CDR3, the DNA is TGTGCCAGCAGCCATGGCGGAGCGGGAGATATACGGGAGACCCAGTACTTC. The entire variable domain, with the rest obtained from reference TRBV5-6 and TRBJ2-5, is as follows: DAGVTQSPTHLIKTRGQQVTLRCSPKSGHDTVSWYQQALGQGPQFIFQYYEEEERQRGNFPDRFSGHQFPNYSSELNVNALLLGDSALYLCASSHGGAGDIRETQYFGPGTRLLVL.

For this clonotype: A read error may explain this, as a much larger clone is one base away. In nucleotides, the CDR3 is TGTGCCAGCAGCTTAGATCTCGTATCAGCCCCTTCCGAGACCCGGTACTTC. Residues: CASSLDLVSAPSETRYF. The gene calls are TRBV11-2 and TRBJ2-5; D gene ambiguous. The CDR3 has 17 residues. Germline loops: CDR1 SGHAT, CDR2 FQNNGV. Full variable domain (remainder filled in from reference TRBV11-2 and TRBJ2-5): EAGVAQSPRYKIIEKRQSVAFWCNPISGHATLYWYQQILGQGPKLLIQFQNNGVVDDSQLPKDRFSAERLKGVDSTLKIQPAKLEDSAVYLCASSLDLVSAPSETRYFGPGTRLLVL.

CDR3 sequence: CASSSGRDVLHTGELFF. In DNA form, the CDR3 reads TGTGCCAGCAGCTCAGGGAGGGACGTTTTGCACACCGGGGAGCTGTTTTTT. This rearrangement joins TRBV5-6 to TRBJ2-2, with TRBD2 matching 7 bases. The CDR3 runs to 17 residues. Germline V gene lookup returns CDR1 SGHDT and CDR2 YYEEEE. Trimming took 3 bases from V and 3 from J; bases not matched to a gene: 11.

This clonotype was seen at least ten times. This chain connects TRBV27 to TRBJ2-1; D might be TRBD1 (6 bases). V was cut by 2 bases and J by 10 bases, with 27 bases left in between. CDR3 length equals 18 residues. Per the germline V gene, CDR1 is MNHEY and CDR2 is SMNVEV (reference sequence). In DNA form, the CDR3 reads TGTGCCAGCAGTTTAAGGGGGATCCTTACGACAGACCCTAGAGAGCAGTTCTTC. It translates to CASSLRGILTTDPREQFF.

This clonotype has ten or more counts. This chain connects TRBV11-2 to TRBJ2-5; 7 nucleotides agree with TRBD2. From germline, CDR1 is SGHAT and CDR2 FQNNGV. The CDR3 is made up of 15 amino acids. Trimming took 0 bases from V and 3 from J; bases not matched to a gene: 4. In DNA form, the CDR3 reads TGTGCCAGCAGCTTAGATCCCCGGGGGGAAGAGACCCAGTACTTC. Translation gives CASSLDPRGEETQYF.

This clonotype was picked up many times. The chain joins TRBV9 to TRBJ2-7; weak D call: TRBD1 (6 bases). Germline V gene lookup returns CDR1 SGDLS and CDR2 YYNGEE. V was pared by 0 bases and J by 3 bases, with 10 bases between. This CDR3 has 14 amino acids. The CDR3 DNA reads TGTGCCAGCAGCGTAGGATCGACAGGCTACGAGCAGTACTTC. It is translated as CASSVGSTGYEQYF.

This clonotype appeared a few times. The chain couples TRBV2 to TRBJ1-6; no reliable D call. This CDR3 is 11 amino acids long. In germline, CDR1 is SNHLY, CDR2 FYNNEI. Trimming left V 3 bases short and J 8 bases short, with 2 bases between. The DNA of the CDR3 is TGTGCCAGCAGTGACGATTCACCCCTCCACTTT. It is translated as CASSDDSPLHF.

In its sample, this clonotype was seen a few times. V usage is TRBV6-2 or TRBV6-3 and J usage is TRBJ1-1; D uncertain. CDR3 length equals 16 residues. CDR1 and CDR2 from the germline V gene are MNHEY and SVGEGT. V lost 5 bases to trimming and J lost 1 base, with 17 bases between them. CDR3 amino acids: CASSDNFGLGNTEAFF. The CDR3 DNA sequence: TGTGCCAGCAGTGACAATTTCGGGCTTGGGAACACTGAAGCTTTCTTT.

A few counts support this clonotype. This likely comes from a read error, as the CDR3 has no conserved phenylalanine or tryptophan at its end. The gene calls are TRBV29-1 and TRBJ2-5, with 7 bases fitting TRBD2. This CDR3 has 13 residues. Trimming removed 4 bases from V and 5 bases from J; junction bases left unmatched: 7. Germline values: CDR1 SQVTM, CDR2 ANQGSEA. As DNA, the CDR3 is TGCAGCGTTGTTAGCTGGGAGGGGGAGACCCAGTACCTC. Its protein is CSVVSWEGETQYL.